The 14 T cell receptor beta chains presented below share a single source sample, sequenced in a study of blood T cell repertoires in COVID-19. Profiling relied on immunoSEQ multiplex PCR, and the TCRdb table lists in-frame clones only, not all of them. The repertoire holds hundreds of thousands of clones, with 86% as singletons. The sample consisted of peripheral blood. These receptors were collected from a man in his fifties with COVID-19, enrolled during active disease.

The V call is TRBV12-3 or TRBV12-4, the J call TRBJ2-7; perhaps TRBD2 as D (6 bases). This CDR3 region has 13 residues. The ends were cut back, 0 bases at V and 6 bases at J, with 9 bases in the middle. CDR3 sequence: CASSLAAGSEQYF. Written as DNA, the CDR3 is TGTGCCAGCAGTTTAGCGGCGGGATCCGAGCAGTACTTC.

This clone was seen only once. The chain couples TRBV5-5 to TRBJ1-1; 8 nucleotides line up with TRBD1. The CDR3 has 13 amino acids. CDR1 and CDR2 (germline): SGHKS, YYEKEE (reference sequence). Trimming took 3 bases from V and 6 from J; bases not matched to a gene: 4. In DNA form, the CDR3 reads TGTGCCAGCAGCTCCCAGGGGGCGGCTGAAGCTTTCTTT. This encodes CASSSQGAAEAFF. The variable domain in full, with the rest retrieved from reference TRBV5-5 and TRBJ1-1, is DAGVTQSPTHLIKTRGQQVTLRCSPISGHKSVSWYQQVLGQGPQFIFQYYEKEERGRGNFPDRFSARQFPNYSSELNVNALLLGDSALYLCASSSQGAAEAFFGQGTRLTVV.

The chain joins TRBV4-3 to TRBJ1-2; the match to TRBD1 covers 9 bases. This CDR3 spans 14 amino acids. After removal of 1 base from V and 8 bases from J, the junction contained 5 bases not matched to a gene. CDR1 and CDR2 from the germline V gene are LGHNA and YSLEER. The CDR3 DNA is TGCGCCAGCAGCCAAGGTACAGGGGGCGAAGGCTACACCTTC. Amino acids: CASSQGTGGEGYTF.

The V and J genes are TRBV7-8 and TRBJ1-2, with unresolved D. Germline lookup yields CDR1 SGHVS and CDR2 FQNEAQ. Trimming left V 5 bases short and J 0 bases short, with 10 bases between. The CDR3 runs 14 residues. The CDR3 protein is CASSTVQSNYGYTF. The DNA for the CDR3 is TGTGCCAGCAGCACAGTTCAGTCTAACTATGGCTACACCTTC.

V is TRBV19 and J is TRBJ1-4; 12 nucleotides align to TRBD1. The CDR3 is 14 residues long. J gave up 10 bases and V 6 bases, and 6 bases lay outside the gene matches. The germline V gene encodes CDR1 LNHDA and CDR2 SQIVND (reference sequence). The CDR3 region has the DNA TGTGCCAGTAGGCCCGGGACAGGGGGCGGAAAACTGTTTTTT. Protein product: CASRPGTGGGKLFF.

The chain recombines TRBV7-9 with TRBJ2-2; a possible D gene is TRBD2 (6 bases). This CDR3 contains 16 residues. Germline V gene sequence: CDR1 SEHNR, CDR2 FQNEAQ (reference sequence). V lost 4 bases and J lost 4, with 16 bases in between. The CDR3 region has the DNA TGTGCCAGCAGCTCCCTACTAGCTATACGCACCGGGGAGCTGTTTTTT. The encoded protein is CASSSLLAIRTGELFF. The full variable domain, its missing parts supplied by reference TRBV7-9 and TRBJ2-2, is DTGVSQNPRHKITKRGQNVTFRCDPISEHNRLYWYRQTLGQGPEFLTYFQNEAQLEKSRLLSDRFSAERPKGSFSTLEIQRTEQGDSAMYLCASSSLLAIRTGELFFGEGSRLTVL.

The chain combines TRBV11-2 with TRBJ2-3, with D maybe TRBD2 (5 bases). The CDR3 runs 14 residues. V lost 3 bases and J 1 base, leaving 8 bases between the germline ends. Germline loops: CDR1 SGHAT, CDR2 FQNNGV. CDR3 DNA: TGTGCCAGCAGCTTTACTAGGGGCACAGATACGCAGTATTTT. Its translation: CASSFTRGTDTQYF. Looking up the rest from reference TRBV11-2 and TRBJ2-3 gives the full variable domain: EAGVAQSPRYKIIEKRQSVAFWCNPISGHATLYWYQQILGQGPKLLIQFQNNGVVDDSQLPKDRFSAERLKGVDSTLKIQPAKLEDSAVYLCASSFTRGTDTQYFGPGTRLTVL.

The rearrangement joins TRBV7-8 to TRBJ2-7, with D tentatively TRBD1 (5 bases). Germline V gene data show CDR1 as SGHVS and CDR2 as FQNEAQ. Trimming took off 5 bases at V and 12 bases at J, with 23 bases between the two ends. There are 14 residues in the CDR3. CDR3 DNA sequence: TGTGCCAGCAGCAAAGAAGACAGCCCTCTACTTCGGTACTTC. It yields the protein CASSKEDSPLLRYF.

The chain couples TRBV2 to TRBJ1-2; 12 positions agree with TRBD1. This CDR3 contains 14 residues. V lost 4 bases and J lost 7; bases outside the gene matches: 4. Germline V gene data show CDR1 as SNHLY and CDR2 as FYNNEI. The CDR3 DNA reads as TGTGCCAGCAGTGTAGGGACAGGGGGCCTTGGCTACACCTTC. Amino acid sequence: CASSVGTGGLGYTF.

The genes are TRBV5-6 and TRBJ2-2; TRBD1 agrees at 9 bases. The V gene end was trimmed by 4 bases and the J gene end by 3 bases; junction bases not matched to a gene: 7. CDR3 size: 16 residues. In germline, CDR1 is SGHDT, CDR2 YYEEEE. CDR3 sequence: CASSLYRGRDTGELFF. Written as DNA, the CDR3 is TGTGCCAGCAGCCTATACAGGGGGCGCGACACCGGGGAGCTGTTTTTT.

DNA for the CDR3: TGTGCCAGCAGCCTGAGCGGGGGGGCTGATACGCAGTATTTT. Amino acid sequence: CASSLSGGADTQYF. The chain combines TRBV11-1 with TRBJ2-3; 10 bases align to TRBD2. This CDR3 comprises 14 residues. The V and J ends lost 5 bases and 6 bases, in that order; junction bases with no gene match: 5. Germline V gene data show CDR1 as SGHAT and CDR2 as FQDESV (reference sequence). The full variable domain, in which reference TRBV11-1 and TRBJ2-3 provide the parts outside the CDR3, is EAEVAQSPRYKITEKSQAVAFWCDPISGHATLYWYRQILGQGPELLVQFQDESVVDDSQLPKDRFSAERLKGVDSTLKIQPAELGDSAMYLCASSLSGGADTQYFGPGTRLTVL.

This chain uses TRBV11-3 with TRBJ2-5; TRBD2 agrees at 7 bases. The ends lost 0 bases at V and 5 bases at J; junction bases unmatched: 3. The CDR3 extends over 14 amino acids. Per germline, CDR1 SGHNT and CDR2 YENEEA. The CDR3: CASSLDGEGETQYF. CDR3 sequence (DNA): TGTGCCAGCAGCTTAGATGGGGAGGGCGAGACCCAGTACTTC. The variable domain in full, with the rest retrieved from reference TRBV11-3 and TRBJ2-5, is EAGVVQSPRYKIIEKKQPVAFWCNPISGHNTLYWYLQNLGQGPELLIRYENEEAVDDSQLPKDRFSAERLKGVDSTLKIQPAELGDSAVYLCASSLDGEGETQYFGPGTRLLVL.

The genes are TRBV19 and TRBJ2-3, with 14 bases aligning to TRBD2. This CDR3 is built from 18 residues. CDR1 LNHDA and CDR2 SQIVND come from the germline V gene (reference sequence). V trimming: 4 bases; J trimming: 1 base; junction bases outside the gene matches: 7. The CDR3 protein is CASSNFGTSGSGTDTQYF. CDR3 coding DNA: TGTGCCAGTAGTAATTTTGGGACTAGCGGGAGCGGCACAGATACGCAGTATTTT.

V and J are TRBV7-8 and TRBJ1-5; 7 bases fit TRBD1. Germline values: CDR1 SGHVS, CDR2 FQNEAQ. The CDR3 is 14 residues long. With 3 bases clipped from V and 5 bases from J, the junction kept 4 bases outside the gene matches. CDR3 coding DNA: TGTGCCAGCAGCTTTGGGCAGGGGGATCAGCCCCAGCATTTT. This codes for CASSFGQGDQPQHF. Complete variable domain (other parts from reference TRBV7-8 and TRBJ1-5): GAGVSQSPRYKVAKRGQDVALRCDPISGHVSLFWYQQALGQGPEFLTYFQNEAQLDKSGLPSDRFFAERPEGSVSTLKIQRTQQEDSAVYLCASSFGQGDQPQHFGDGTRLSIL.